What follows are 12 T cell receptor beta chains derived from one specimen sequenced in a study of T cell responses to AZD1222 COVID-19 vaccine. Assay: immunoSEQ multiplex PCR; the TCRdb copy retains only in-frame clones and omits some. The sample includes 90,000 to 130,000 clones, less than 95% of them seen just once. Sequences were derived from peripheral blood, sampled 28 days after the second AZD1222 dose. All receptors derive from an adult who received the AZD1222 COVID-19 vaccine.

This chain joins TRBV5-1 and TRBJ2-5; D gene unclear. The V gene lost 2 bases and the J gene lost 2 bases, with 13 bases spanning the gap. The CDR3 contains 15 residues. Germline lookup yields CDR1 SGHRS and CDR2 YFSETQ. The CDR3 region has the DNA TGCGCCAGCAGCTTAGGCAGAGGAACACAAGAGACCCAGTACTTC. Its translation is CASSLGRGTQETQYF.

This clone was detected a few times. This chain joins TRBV6-2 or TRBV6-3 and TRBJ1-2, with a possible D match to TRBD1 (5 bases). CDR1 is MNHEY and CDR2 is SVGEGT in the germline V gene. V was cut by 7 bases and J by 5 bases, with 14 bases left in between. This CDR3 is 13 amino acids long. CDR3 residues: CASNPGAGYGYTF. The CDR3 region has the DNA TGTGCCAGCAACCCCGGGGCGGGTTATGGCTACACCTTC.

The chain carries TRBV6-5 and TRBJ1-5, with D unclear. The germline V gene has CDR1 MNHEY and CDR2 SVGAGI. This CDR3 spans 14 amino acids. Trimming removed 5 bases at V and 0 bases at J, with 8 bases between. CDR3 nucleotides: TGTGCCAGCAGTACCCCCGTTAGCAATCAGCCCCAGCATTTT. Its protein product is CASSTPVSNQPQHF.

This sequence joins TRBV5-5 and TRBJ1-1; no clear D gene. Germline V CDR1 and CDR2: SGHKS, YYEKEE (reference sequence). Trimming removed 5 bases at V and 2 bases at J, with 10 bases between. The CDR3 spans 13 residues. The CDR3 DNA reads as TGTGCCAGCAGTTTTCGACACAACACTGAAGCTTTCTTT. It is translated as CASSFRHNTEAFF.

V usage is TRBV5-1 and J usage is TRBJ2-3, with 7 nucleotides matching TRBD2. The CDR3 consists of 17 residues. The V segment lost 4 bases and the J segment 2 bases; nucleotides outside the gene matches: 13. The germline V gene has CDR1 SGHRS and CDR2 YFSETQ. The CDR3 nucleotides read TGCGCCAGCAGCCCGGGATCGGGGACTACCTACACAGATACGCAGTATTTT. Protein sequence: CASSPGSGTTYTDTQYF. Combining the CDR3 with reference TRBV5-1 and TRBJ2-3 gives the whole variable domain KAGVTQTPRYLIKTRGQQVTLSCSPISGHRSVSWYQQTPGQGLQFLFEYFSETQRNKGNFPGRFSGRQFSNSRSEMNVSTLELGDSALYLCASSPGSGTTYTDTQYFGPGTRLTVL.

A remark on this clone: A junction end diverges from the germline sequence, so it may reflect a read error. The V and J genes are TRBV19 and TRBJ1-5; D is perhaps TRBD1 (5 bases). This CDR3 has 15 amino acids. The germline CDR1 and CDR2 sequences are LNHDA and SQIVND (reference sequence). CDR3 coding DNA: TGCGCCAGTAGTATAGGGAGGACACCTAATCAGCCCCAGCATTTT. It translates to CASSIGRTPNQPQHF. Combining the CDR3 with reference TRBV19 and TRBJ1-5 gives the whole variable domain DGGITQSPKYLFRKEGQNVTLSCEQNLNHDAMYWYRQDPGQGLRLIYYSQIVNDFQKGDIAEGYSVSREKKESFPLTVTSAQKNPTAFYLCASSIGRTPNQPQHFGDGTRLSIL.

Notes on this clone: One junction end disagrees with the germline gene, perhaps due to a read error. This rearrangement joins TRBV3-1 (or the pseudogene TRBV3-2) to TRBJ2-7, with D possibly TRBD2 on 5 matching bases. This CDR3 has 12 amino acids. Germline CDR1 reads LGHDT; CDR2 reads YNNKEL (reference sequence). CDR3 sequence (DNA): TGTGCCAGCAGCCAAGATCGGGGTTACCAGGACTTC. It is translated as CASSQDRGYQDF.

The chain links TRBV14 to TRBJ2-3, with TRBD2 identical over 8 bases. Trimming took 4 bases from V and 1 from J; bases not matched to a gene: 10. CDR3 length: 17 amino acids. Germline V gene sequence: CDR1 SGHDN, CDR2 FVKESK. This CDR3 is CASSPTLWRGGTDTQYF. Here the CDR3 DNA reads TGTGCCAGCAGCCCAACTTTGTGGCGGGGGGGCACAGATACGCAGTATTTT.

For this clone: The junction does not match germline at one end; this may be a read error. V and J are TRBV2 and TRBJ1-4; TRBD1 is a possible D gene (6 bases). Germline V gives CDR1 SNHLY, CDR2 FYNNEI. This CDR3 has 14 amino acids. CDR3 amino acids: CASSDWGPSEKLFF. As DNA, the CDR3 is TGTGCCAGTAGTGATTGGGGGCCGAGTGAAAAACTGTTTTTT.

The chain is built from TRBV9 and TRBJ2-5; D is perhaps TRBD1 (5 bases). Germline CDR1 and CDR2: SGDLS and YYNGEE. V lost 4 bases, J lost 4 bases, and 8 bases lay in between. There are 12 residues in the CDR3. The CDR3 here is CASSRRGETQYF. Written as DNA, the CDR3 is TGTGCCAGCAGCAGAAGGGGAGAGACCCAGTACTTC. The variable domain in full, with the rest retrieved from reference TRBV9 and TRBJ2-5, is DSGVTQTPKHLITATGQRVTLRCSPRSGDLSVYWYQQSLDQGLQFLIQYYNGEERAKGNILERFSAQQFPDLHSELNLSSLELGDSALYFCASSRRGETQYFGPGTRLLVL.

This clone was detected only once. The rearrangement uses TRBV6-5 and TRBJ1-3; D is unresolved. V lost 6 bases, J lost 0 bases, and 12 bases lay in between. The CDR3 covers 15 residues. Germline-derived CDR1 and CDR2 are MNHEY and SVGAGI. CDR3 sequence: CASRKHPSSGNTIYF. The CDR3 DNA reads as TGTGCCAGCAGAAAACACCCGTCCTCTGGAAACACCATATATTTT.

This chain links TRBV7-9 with TRBJ1-1; TRBD1 might be the D (6 bases). Trimming pared 1 base from V and 5 bases from J, leaving 14 bases between. In germline, CDR1 is SEHNR, CDR2 FQNEAQ (reference sequence). The CDR3 has 15 amino acids. The CDR3 loop is CASSLEGGAGTEAFF. In DNA form, the CDR3 reads TGTGCCAGCAGCTTAGAGGGGGGCGCGGGAACTGAAGCTTTCTTT.